Listed here are 14 T cell receptor beta chains from one sample, sequenced in a study of CD8 T cells in ankylosing spondylitis. Study-level points and caveats: Apparently characteristic of ankylosing spondylitis blood was a TCR beta motif (under ten highly homologous variants).

TCRdb passed the 5' RACE reads through MiXCR, listing each CDR3 protein once. The sample includes roughly 490,000 distinct CDR3 sequences, about 5% of them seen just once. These TCRs' antigens remain unknown. Material for sequencing was blood, either unsorted or a sorted T cell fraction (not recorded which). All receptors come from a male donor with ankylosing spondylitis.

The table lists this clonotype with many counts. The chain carries TRBV25-1 and TRBJ1-1; D perhaps matches TRBD1 (5 bases). V gave up 1 base and J gave up 1 base, with 10 bases separating them. In germline, CDR1 is MGHDK, CDR2 SYGVNS. This CDR3 region has 15 residues. The CDR3 DNA reads as TGTGCCAGCAGTGAATCGGGGGGACCGAACACTGAAGCTTTCTTT. It is translated as CASSESGGPNTEAFF.

This clonotype came up many times. The V and J genes are TRBV29-1 and TRBJ2-5; D not certain. This CDR3 is built from 12 residues. Trimming pared 3 bases from V and 5 bases from J, leaving 10 bases between. Germline CDR1 SQVTM, CDR2 ANQGSEA. The DNA of the CDR3 is TGCAGCGTTGAGGTCTTACGGGAGACCCAGTACTTC. Protein product: CSVEVLRETQYF.

This clonotype was observed at least ten times. The genes are TRBV7-8 and TRBJ2-1, with D possibly being TRBD2 (6 bases). The CDR3 is 16 residues long. In germline, CDR1 is SGHVS, CDR2 FQNEAQ. V lost 5 bases and J lost 2, with 16 bases in between. The CDR3 DNA sequence: TGTGCCAGCAGCCACCCGGGGGAGCGTACCTACAATGAGCAGTTCTTC. Translation: CASSHPGERTYNEQFF.

This clonotype was found many times. This chain connects TRBV6-2 or TRBV6-3 to TRBJ2-7, with a tentative D call TRBD2 (6 bases). Trimming removed 2 bases from V and 7 bases from J, with 21 bases in between. This CDR3 has 16 amino acids. Germline CDR1 and CDR2: MNHEY and SVGEGT. The CDR3 here is CASSYPGGTPEGEQYF. In DNA, the CDR3 is TGTGCCAGCAGTTACCCTGGAGGGACTCCGGAGGGGGAGCAGTACTTC.

The chain employs TRBV9 and TRBJ2-6; 7 positions match TRBD2. CDR3 size: 15 residues. Per germline, CDR1 SGDLS and CDR2 YYNGEE. V dropped 6 bases and J dropped 1; count of bases not matched to a gene: 4. The CDR3 loop is CASTPRGSGANVLTF. The CDR3 DNA is TGTGCCAGCACCCCGCGGGGGTCTGGGGCCAACGTCCTGACTTTC.

In this sample, this clonotype turned up a few times. The rearrangement joins TRBV7-2 to TRBJ2-3; 10 bases match TRBD2. The CDR3 runs 15 residues. V was clipped by 6 bases and J by 1 base; unmatched bases: 4. Germline assignment: CDR1 SGHTA and CDR2 FQGNSA. Written as DNA, the CDR3 is TGTGCCAGCAGTCGGAGCGGGGGGGGCACAGATACGCAGTATTTT. This translates into CASSRSGGGTDTQYF.

The chain combines TRBV4-3 with TRBJ1-5; unclear D gene. This CDR3 is 17 amino acids long. V lost 0 bases and J 3 bases, leaving 15 bases between the germline ends. Germline V lookup: CDR1 LGHNA, CDR2 YSLEER. CDR3 in DNA: TGCGCCAGCAGCCAAGATCAAGTCAGGCCACCCAATCAGCCCCAGCATTTT. This sequence encodes CASSQDQVRPPNQPQHF.

This clonotype was seen ten or more times. The chain is built from TRBV5-6 and TRBJ2-1; 7 bases match TRBD2. The junction had 7 bases not matched to a gene; V was cut back by 4 bases and J by 9 bases. This CDR3 spans 13 amino acids. Germline values: CDR1 SGHDT, CDR2 YYEEEE. CDR3 DNA sequence: TGTGCCAGCAGCAAAGGACTAGATGGTGAGCAGTTCTTC. Translated: CASSKGLDGEQFF.

This clonotype was counted ten times or more. The gene calls are TRBV20-1 and TRBJ2-7; 8 positions match TRBD1. Looked up from germline, CDR1 is DFQATT and CDR2 is SNEGSKA (reference sequence). This CDR3 has 13 amino acids. V shed 3 bases, J shed 4 bases, and the junction held 5 bases outside the gene matches. CDR3 in amino acids: CSASVGQEYEQYF. The CDR3 DNA reads TGCAGTGCTAGCGTGGGACAGGAATACGAGCAGTACTTC.

The table lists this clonotype with many counts. V and J are TRBV20-1 and TRBJ1-6; 8 bases are a match to TRBD1. This CDR3 is 13 amino acids long. CDR1 is DFQATT, CDR2 SNEGSKA, per germline (reference sequence). The CDR3 here is CSCQTGVNSPLHF. In DNA form, the CDR3 reads TGCAGCTGTCAGACAGGGGTTAATTCACCCCTCCACTTT.

This chain joins TRBV28 and TRBJ2-7; no reliable D call. The CDR3 contains 15 residues. V lost 3 bases and J lost 4, with 16 bases in between. Germline V gene data show CDR1 as MDHEN and CDR2 as SYDVKM. The CDR3 reads CASSFLMDGLYEQYF. In DNA form, the CDR3 reads TGTGCCAGCAGTTTCCTCATGGACGGGCTTTACGAGCAGTACTTC.

This chain uses TRBV11-2 with TRBJ2-2; D ambiguous. With 10 bases removed from V and 5 bases from J, the gap between germline ends came to 23 bases. The CDR3 length is 16 residues. Per the germline V gene, CDR1 is SGHAT and CDR2 is FQNNGV. CDR3 nucleotides: TGTGCCATAAGATCACCATGGCGGCGTGATACCGGGGAGCTGTTTTTT. Amino acid sequence: CAIRSPWRRDTGELFF.

This clonotype was detected a few times. J is TRBJ1-6 and V is TRBV4-3; D not certain. Trimming took off 1 base at V and 4 bases at J, with 11 bases between the two ends. Germline values: CDR1 LGHNA, CDR2 YSLEER. This CDR3 has 16 amino acids. DNA of the CDR3: TGCGCCAGCAGCCAAGGCGAAAGACGGTATAATTCACCCCTCCACTTT. Its protein is CASSQGERRYNSPLHF.

V and J are TRBV6-2 or TRBV6-3 and TRBJ2-7; 13 bases are shared with TRBD2. Germline V gene sequence: CDR1 MNHEY, CDR2 SVGEGT. The CDR3 spans 20 residues. Trimming removed 4 bases from V and 0 bases from J; junction bases left unmatched: 15. The CDR3 loop reads CASSSNGLAGVPRISYEQYF. DNA for the CDR3: TGTGCCAGCAGTTCCAACGGACTAGCGGGAGTCCCCCGAATCTCCTACGAGCAGTACTTC.